The 29 T cell receptor beta chains listed next were all sequenced from one sample in a study of graft-versus-host responses after intestinal transplantation. Assay: immunoSEQ multiplex PCR; the TCRdb copy retains only in-frame clones and omits some. The sample lists over 85,000 clones; 91% were seen once. Antigens for these TCRs are unknown. The sample was unstimulated CD4+ T cells sorted from spleen or lymph node cells, taken before transplant. Receptors originate from a human donor who was the organ donor for an intestinal transplant.

The rearrangement uses TRBV5-4 and TRBJ2-5; TRBD2 matches 12 bases. The J call may be mistaken, given a closer DNA end match to TRBJ2-7. This CDR3 has 17 residues. Germline V CDR1 and CDR2: SGHNT, YYREEE (reference sequence). CDR3 sequence (DNA): TGTGCCAGCAGCTCATTGGCTAGCGGGGGGGCGGAGTACGAGCAGTACTTC. Its protein product is CASSSLASGGAEYEQYF.

V is TRBV5-3 and J is TRBJ2-3; 8 bases fit TRBD2. TRBV5-3 falls under the ORF class, with uncertain function. This CDR3 region has 18 residues. The V and J ends lost 4 bases and 0 bases, in that order; junction bases with no gene match: 13. The CDR3 sequence: CARSPTSVTFSSTDTQYF. The CDR3, as DNA: TGTGCCAGAAGCCCGACTAGCGTCACCTTTTCTAGCACAGATACGCAGTATTTT.

This sequence joins TRBV2 and TRBJ2-7; TRBD1 matches 7 bases. V was clipped by 7 bases and J by 3 bases; unmatched bases: 6. The germline CDR1 and CDR2 sequences are SNHLY and FYNNEI. The CDR3 spans 13 residues. The CDR3 reads CASISSGGYEQYF. CDR3 nucleotide sequence: TGTGCCAGCATCTCGTCAGGGGGCTACGAGCAGTACTTC.

The rearrangement uses TRBV25-1 and TRBJ1-1, with 7 bases that match TRBD1. V shed 8 bases and J 4 bases; nucleotides not matched to a gene: 10. CDR1 is MGHDK, CDR2 SYGVNS, per germline. The CDR3 covers 14 residues. The CDR3 bases are TGTGCCAGCCAAGACGCAGGGGGAGGCACTGAAGCTTTCTTT. It is translated as CASQDAGGGTEAFF.

The V call is TRBV19, the J call TRBJ2-5, with a possible D match to TRBD2 (5 bases). The ends were cut back, 5 bases at V and 2 bases at J, with 18 bases in the middle. CDR3 length: 16 residues. Germline V gene data show CDR1 as LNHDA and CDR2 as SQIVND (reference sequence). The CDR3 region has the DNA TGTGCCAGTAGTCCGGCCCTGGTGAGCGGTCAAGAGACCCAGTACTTC. Protein product: CASSPALVSGQETQYF.

This rearrangement joins TRBV7-3 to TRBJ2-5; 9 positions agree with TRBD2. The trim removed 2 bases at V and 4 bases at J, leaving 8 bases unmatched. Germline lookup yields CDR1 SGHTA and CDR2 FQGTGA. The CDR3 has 16 residues. CDR3 sequence reads: CASSLVGGGAAETQYF. CDR3 nucleotides: TGTGCCAGCAGCTTAGTTGGCGGGGGGGCCGCAGAGACCCAGTACTTC.

The V call is TRBV4-1, the J call TRBJ2-1; D possibly corresponds to TRBD1 (6 bases). Germline values: CDR1 MGHRA, CDR2 YSYEKL. Between the trimmed V and J ends, which lost 1 base and 0 bases, there was a span of 13 bases. The CDR3 sequence is 17 residues long. This chain's CDR3 is CASSQGGPGDSYNEQFF. The CDR3 bases are TGCGCCAGCAGCCAAGGGGGACCAGGGGACTCCTACAATGAGCAGTTCTTC.

The chain joins TRBV4-2 to TRBJ2-7; D not certain. This CDR3 is built from 14 residues. The germline V gene has CDR1 LGHNA and CDR2 YNFKEQ. V lost 0 bases and J lost 4, with 10 bases in between. DNA for the CDR3: TGTGCCAGCAGCCAAGATGAGGCGATTTACGAGCAGTACTTC. This codes for CASSQDEAIYEQYF.

The V call is TRBV5-1, the J call TRBJ2-2; tentatively, D is TRBD1 (7 bases). CDR1 and CDR2 from the germline V gene are SGHRS and YFSETQ. The germline V and J ends were trimmed by 1 base and 5 bases, with 15 bases remaining between them. The CDR3 runs 16 residues. This CDR3 is CASSLSGRGVTGELFF. The CDR3 DNA reads TGCGCCAGCAGCTTGAGTGGCAGGGGGGTGACCGGGGAGCTGTTTTTT. Combining the CDR3 with reference TRBV5-1 and TRBJ2-2 gives the whole variable domain KAGVTQTPRYLIKTRGQQVTLSCSPISGHRSVSWYQQTPGQGLQFLFEYFSETQRNKGNFPGRFSGRQFSNSRSEMNVSTLELGDSALYLCASSLSGRGVTGELFFGEGSRLTVL.

This rearrangement joins TRBV9 to TRBJ1-1; maybe TRBD1 (5 bases). CDR3 length equals 16 residues. V lost 1 base and J lost 5, with 18 bases in between. Per the germline V gene, CDR1 is SGDLS and CDR2 is YYNGEE. The CDR3 reads CASSVIPNQGSTEAFF. The CDR3 DNA sequence: TGTGCCAGCAGCGTAATTCCCAATCAGGGATCAACTGAAGCTTTCTTT.

V gene TRBV30 combines with J gene TRBJ2-2; D remains unclear. The CDR3 length is 14 residues. V dropped 0 bases and J dropped 4 bases, with 9 bases sitting between them. From germline, CDR1 is GTSNPN and CDR2 SVGIG (reference sequence). The CDR3 DNA follows: TGTGCCTGGAGTGTACGCACTCCCACCGGGGAGCTGTTTTTT. Its translation: CAWSVRTPTGELFF.

The gene calls are TRBV5-1 and TRBJ2-1; 7 bases are a match to TRBD1. CDR1 and CDR2 from the germline V gene are SGHRS and YFSETQ. The ends lost 0 bases at V and 2 bases at J; junction bases unmatched: 5. The CDR3 consists of 16 residues. The CDR3 reads CASSLGRTGTYNEQFF. CDR3 bases: TGCGCCAGCAGCTTGGGCAGGACAGGAACCTACAATGAGCAGTTCTTC.

The table lists this clone with a count of one. The gene calls are TRBV5-1 and TRBJ1-2, with 11 nucleotides matching TRBD1. CDR3 length: 14 amino acids. J was trimmed by 7 bases and V by 4 bases; bases with no gene match: 6. Germline V gives CDR1 SGHRS, CDR2 YFSETQ. The CDR3 region has the DNA TGCGCCAGCAGCACGGACAGGGGGCAGGGTGGCTACACCTTC. This codes for CASSTDRGQGGYTF.

This clone occurred a few times. The chain employs TRBV4-1 and TRBJ1-3; the D is unclear. This CDR3 is 14 amino acids long. CDR1 MGHRA and CDR2 YSYEKL come from the germline V gene. The ends were cut back, 0 bases at V and 6 bases at J, with 9 bases in the middle. The CDR3 protein is CASSQDSRTNTIYF. The CDR3 region has the DNA TGCGCCAGCAGCCAAGACAGTCGCACAAACACCATATATTTT.

The chain joins TRBV19 to TRBJ2-1, with 10 bases matching TRBD2. V was pared by 6 bases and J by 6 bases, with 2 bases of the junction left unmatched. The germline CDR1 and CDR2 sequences are LNHDA and SQIVND (reference sequence). The CDR3 runs to 13 residues. In DNA, the CDR3 is TGTGCCAGTAGGAGCGGGGGGGGCAATGAGCAGTTCTTC. This codes for CASRSGGGNEQFF.

This clone has just a few counts. The V gene is TRBV28, the J gene TRBJ1-2; the D gene is possibly TRBD1 (6 bases). V was trimmed by 5 bases and J by 6 bases, leaving 10 bases between them. CDR3 length equals 12 residues. Germline CDR1 is MDHEN and CDR2 is SYDVKM. CDR3 protein: CASSVSGDGYTF. The DNA of the CDR3 is TGTGCCAGCAGTGTATCAGGGGATGGCTACACCTTC.

The chain employs TRBV19 and TRBJ1-2; D unresolved. The CDR3 runs 13 residues. Deletions cut 6 bases from V and 4 bases from J, with 12 bases between. Germline CDR1 LNHDA, CDR2 SQIVND (reference sequence). CDR3 sequence reads: CASSPRGSYGYTF. For the CDR3, the DNA is TGTGCCAGTAGCCCAAGAGGGAGCTATGGCTACACCTTC.

The chain links TRBV4-1 to TRBJ2-7; maybe TRBD1 (6 bases). CDR1 and CDR2 (germline): MGHRA, YSYEKL. There are 15 residues in the CDR3. Trimming removed 5 bases from V and 3 bases from J, with 17 bases in between. CDR3 in DNA: TGCGCCAGCAGCGCCATTTGGGACATTAACTACGAGCAGTACTTC. Translated, it gives CASSAIWDINYEQYF.

The J gene is TRBJ1-2, the V gene TRBV15, with 9 bases identical to TRBD1. This CDR3 is 17 amino acids long. Trimming cost V 0 bases and J 3 bases; bases outside gene matches: 8. Germline loops: CDR1 LNHNV, CDR2 YYDKDF (reference sequence). CDR3 residues: CATSRDGTGGGYYGYTF. The DNA for the CDR3 is TGTGCCACCAGCAGAGATGGAACAGGGGGCGGATACTATGGCTACACCTTC. The whole variable domain, filled in from reference TRBV15 and TRBJ1-2, reads DAMVIQNPRYQVTQFGKPVTLSCSQTLNHNVMYWYQQKSSQAPKLLFHYYDKDFNNEADTPDNFQSRRPNTSFCFLDIRSPGLGDTAMYLCATSRDGTGGGYYGYTFGSGTRLTVV.

This clone was recorded only once. This CDR3 is CAIRKDGIYQETQYF. As DNA, the CDR3 is TGTGCCATCAGAAAGGACGGGATATACCAAGAGACCCAGTACTTC. The V gene is TRBV10-3, the J gene TRBJ2-5, with a possible D match to TRBD2 (5 bases). The CDR3 has 15 residues. Germline V lookup: CDR1 ENHRY, CDR2 SYGVKD. Trimming removed 6 bases at V and 0 bases at J, with 14 bases between.

The rearrangement joins TRBV11-2 to TRBJ1-1, with TRBD1 identical over 8 bases. CDR3 length: 15 amino acids. Germline values: CDR1 SGHAT, CDR2 FQNNGV. With 5 bases clipped from V and 5 bases from J, the junction kept 10 bases outside the gene matches. Here the CDR3 DNA reads TGTGCCAGCAGCCCCCGAGGACAGGGTGGAACTGAAGCTTTCTTT. Its protein is CASSPRGQGGTEAFF.

The chain has TRBV7-9 and TRBJ1-6; a weak D match, TRBD1 (5 bases). The CDR3 is made up of 12 amino acids. Trimming cost V 5 bases and J 9 bases, with 8 bases left between them. CDR1 is SEHNR, CDR2 FQNEAQ, per germline (reference sequence). CDR3 sequence reads: CASSDRGSPLHF. The CDR3 region has the DNA TGTGCCAGCAGCGATAGGGGTTCACCCCTCCACTTT.

The rearrangement joins TRBV5-4 to TRBJ1-1; perhaps TRBD1 as D (5 bases). This CDR3 has 13 amino acids. The V and J ends lost 6 bases and 4 bases respectively, with 13 bases between them. Germline CDR1 SGHNT, CDR2 YYREEE (reference sequence). This chain's CDR3 is CASTWRGVTEAFF. CDR3 nucleotide sequence: TGTGCCAGCACCTGGCGGGGGGTCACTGAAGCTTTCTTT. The whole variable domain, filled in from reference TRBV5-4 and TRBJ1-1, reads ETGVTQSPTHLIKTRGQQVTLRCSSQSGHNTVSWYQQALGQGPQFIFQYYREEENGRGNFPPRFSGLQFPNYSSELNVNALELDDSALYLCASTWRGVTEAFFGQGTRLTVV.

The DNA of the CDR3 is TGTGCCAGCAGCGGACGGACAGGTGGCTACACCTTC. Protein sequence: CASSGRTGGYTF. This chain links TRBV7-6 with TRBJ1-2; 7 nucleotides match TRBD1. Losses at the gene ends were 5 bases for V and 7 bases for J; bases not matched to a gene: 4. The germline V gene encodes CDR1 SGHVS and CDR2 FNYEAQ. The CDR3 is 12 residues long. Full variable domain (missing parts from reference TRBV7-6 and TRBJ1-2): GAGVSQSPRYKVTKRGQDVALRCDPISGHVSLYWYRQALGQGPEFLTYFNYEAQQDKSGLPNDRFSAERPEGSISTLTIQRTEQRDSAMYRCASSGRTGGYTFGSGTRLTVV.

The genes are TRBV7-3 and TRBJ1-1; weak D call: TRBD1 (5 bases). The CDR3 is 13 residues long. Germline V lookup: CDR1 SGHTA, CDR2 FQGTGA. The ends were cut back, 4 bases at V and 4 bases at J, with 10 bases in the middle. CDR3 sequence (DNA): TGTGCCAGCAGCTCACAGGCGCCCACTGAAGCTTTCTTT. This gives the protein CASSSQAPTEAFF.

V and J are TRBV18 and TRBJ1-2; 7 bases map to TRBD1. The CDR3 length is 13 residues. Germline V lookup: CDR1 KGHSH, CDR2 LQKENI. Unmatched junction bases numbered 3, after V lost 4 bases and J lost 4 bases. The CDR3 nucleotides read TGTGCCAGCTCACGACAGGGCTTCTATGGCTACACCTTC. This gives the protein CASSRQGFYGYTF.

The rearrangement links TRBV10-3 to TRBJ2-7, with 8 bases identical to TRBD1. There are 13 residues in the CDR3. The germline gives CDR1 ENHRY, CDR2 SYGVKD. J gave up 5 bases and V 5 bases, and 5 bases lay outside the gene matches. The CDR3 region is CAISWGTGDEQYF. The CDR3 DNA is TGTGCCATCAGTTGGGGGACAGGTGACGAGCAGTACTTC.

The V and J genes are TRBV6-5 and TRBJ1-6; 9 bases map to TRBD1. The CDR3 is 15 amino acids. The V gene's germline CDR1 is MNHEY and CDR2 SVGAGI. J lost 7 bases, V lost 8 bases, and 9 bases had no gene match. This chain's CDR3 is CASRGTGQGNSPLHF. As DNA, the CDR3 is TGTGCCAGCCGGGGTACCGGACAGGGGAATTCACCCCTCCACTTT.

The chain carries TRBV13 and TRBJ1-4, with a tentative D call TRBD1 (5 bases). V lost 8 bases and J 6 bases, leaving 13 bases between the germline ends. The CDR3 runs 13 residues. The germline gives CDR1 PRHDT, CDR2 FYEKMQ (reference sequence). CDR3 in amino acids: CASQGRNDEKLFF. CDR3 coding DNA: TGTGCCAGCCAGGGCAGGAACGATGAAAAACTGTTTTTT.